The following is a T cell receptor (beta chain) sequence with its context. The antigen is not known. Measured with immunoSEQ multiplex PCR; TCRdb has only the in-frame clones, and not every one. The sample includes around 26,000 clones, roughly four fifths of them seen just once. This specimen belongs to a study of PD-1 blockade in classical Hodgkin lymphoma. Study observations and caveats: Complete responders showed a baseline diversity that resembled the diversity of newly diagnosed patients.

This CDR3 region has 13 residues. Trimming cost V 2 bases and J 3 bases, with 7 bases left between them. The germline V gene has CDR1 SGHTA and CDR2 FQGNSA. Every patient had relapsed following autologous stem cell transplantation, and cohorts differed in brentuximab vedotin exposure. The chain links TRBV7-2 to TRBJ2-5, with D uncertain. The sequence was collected from a human donor with classical Hodgkin lymphoma. Sample: peripheral blood mononuclear cells (PBMCs), taken before the second cycle of nivolumab. CDR3 nucleotide sequence: TGTGCCAGCAGCTTAATTAGGGAAGAGACCCAGTACTTC. This translates into CASSLIREETQYF.